The 5 T cell receptor beta chains below all came from one sample that was sequenced in a study of blood T cell repertoires in COVID-19. The method was immunoSEQ multiplex PCR; TCRdb's version includes in-frame clones alone and lacks a portion of them. The profile covers 240,000 or so clones, with roughly four fifths appearing a single time and 6.5% to 9.5% taken by the ten largest. The material sequenced was peripheral blood. These receptors were taken from a woman of 80 years or more with COVID-19, enrolled during active disease.

This clone appeared once. This chain connects TRBV2 to TRBJ1-1, with D unresolved. This CDR3 has 12 residues. The V and J ends lost 6 bases and 6 bases respectively, with 11 bases between them. Germline loops: CDR1 SNHLY, CDR2 FYNNEI. Written as DNA, the CDR3 is TGTGCCAGCAGCCTTAAGAGGGCTGAAGCTTTCTTT. Its protein is CASSLKRAEAFF. Based on the CDR3 plus reference TRBV2 and TRBJ1-1, the full variable domain is EPEVTQTPSHQVTQMGQEVILRCVPISNHLYFYWYRQILGQKVEFLVSFYNNEISEKSEIFDDQFSVERPDGSNFTLKIRSTKLEDSAMYFCASSLKRAEAFFGQGTRLTVV.

CDR3 nucleotide sequence: TGTGCCAGCAGTCTGGGAGCTGGGGCCAACGTCCTGACTTTC. It is translated as CASSLGAGANVLTF. The chain joins TRBV6-5 to TRBJ2-6; possibly TRBD2 for D (5 bases). This CDR3 has 14 residues. Germline lookup yields CDR1 MNHEY and CDR2 SVGAGI. Trimming removed 5 bases at V and 2 bases at J, with 7 bases between.

V and J are TRBV5-4 and TRBJ1-3, with TRBD1 matching 7 bases. The CDR3 extends over 15 amino acids. Trimming removed 4 bases from V and 4 bases from J; junction bases left unmatched: 8. Looked up from germline, CDR1 is SGHNT and CDR2 is YYREEE (reference sequence). CDR3 sequence: CASSLKTGVGNTIYF. The CDR3 region has the DNA TGTGCCAGCAGCCTTAAAACAGGGGTCGGAAACACCATATATTTT.

The V and J genes are TRBV18 and TRBJ2-7; 11 bases are shared with TRBD2. The CDR3 is 21 residues long. V gave up 1 base and J gave up 2 bases; unmatched junction bases: 19. Per germline, CDR1 KGHSH and CDR2 LQKENI. Here the CDR3 reads CASSPQFRRTSGRVVAYEQYF. As DNA, the CDR3 is TGTGCCAGCTCACCACAGTTCAGGAGAACTAGCGGGAGAGTAGTCGCCTACGAGCAGTACTTC.

The chain has TRBV19 and TRBJ2-7; 8 nucleotides line up with TRBD2. Unmatched junction bases numbered 10, after V lost 3 bases and J lost 9 bases. In germline, CDR1 is LNHDA, CDR2 SQIVND (reference sequence). This CDR3 has 14 residues. The CDR3 DNA is TGTGCCAGTAGTATTCGAAGCGGGGGTGGGGTGCAGTACTTC. Encoded protein: CASSIRSGGGVQYF.